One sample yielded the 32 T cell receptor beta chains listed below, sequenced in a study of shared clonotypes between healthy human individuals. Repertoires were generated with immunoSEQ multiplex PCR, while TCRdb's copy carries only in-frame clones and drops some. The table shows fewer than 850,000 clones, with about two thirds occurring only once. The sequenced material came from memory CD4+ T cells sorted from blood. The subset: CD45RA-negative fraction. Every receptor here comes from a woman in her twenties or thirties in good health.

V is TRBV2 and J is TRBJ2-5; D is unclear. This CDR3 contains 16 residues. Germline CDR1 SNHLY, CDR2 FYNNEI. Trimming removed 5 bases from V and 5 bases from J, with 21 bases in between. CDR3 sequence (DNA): TGTGCCAGCAGTCGATCCCTTAGCCTCCCGGAGGAGACCCAGTACTTC. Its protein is CASSRSLSLPEETQYF.

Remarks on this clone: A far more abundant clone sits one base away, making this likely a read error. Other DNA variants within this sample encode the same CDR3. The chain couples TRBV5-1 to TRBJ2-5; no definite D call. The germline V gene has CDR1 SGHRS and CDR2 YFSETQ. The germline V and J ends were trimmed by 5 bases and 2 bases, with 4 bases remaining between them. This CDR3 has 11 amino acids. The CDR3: CASRQQETQYF. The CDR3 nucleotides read TGCGCCAGCAGGCAACAAGAGACCCAGTACTTC.

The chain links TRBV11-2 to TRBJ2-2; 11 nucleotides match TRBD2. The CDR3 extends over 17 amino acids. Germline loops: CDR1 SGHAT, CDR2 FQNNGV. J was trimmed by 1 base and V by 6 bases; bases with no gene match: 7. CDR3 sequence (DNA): TGTGCCAGCAGGTCTATAGCGGGAGGGAAGAACACCGGGGAGCTGTTTTTT. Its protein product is CASRSIAGGKNTGELFF.

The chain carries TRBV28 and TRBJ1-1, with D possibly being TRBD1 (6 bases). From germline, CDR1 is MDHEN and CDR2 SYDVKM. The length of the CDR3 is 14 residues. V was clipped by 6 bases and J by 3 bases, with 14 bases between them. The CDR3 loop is CASRPYQGYTEAFF. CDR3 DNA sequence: TGTGCCAGCAGACCTTATCAGGGGTACACTGAAGCTTTCTTT.

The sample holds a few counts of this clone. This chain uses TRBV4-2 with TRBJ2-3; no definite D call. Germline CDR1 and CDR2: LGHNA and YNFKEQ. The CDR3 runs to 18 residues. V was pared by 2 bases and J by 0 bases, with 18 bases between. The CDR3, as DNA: TGTGCCAGCAGCCAACTAGGGTCTCGATGGGGAAGCACAGATACGCAGTATTTT. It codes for CASSQLGSRWGSTDTQYF.

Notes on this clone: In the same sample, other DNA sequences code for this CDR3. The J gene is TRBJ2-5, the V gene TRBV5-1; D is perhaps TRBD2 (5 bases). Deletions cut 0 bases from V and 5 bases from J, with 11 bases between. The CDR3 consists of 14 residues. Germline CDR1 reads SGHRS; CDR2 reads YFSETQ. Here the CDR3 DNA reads TGCGCCAGCAGCTTGGTATCGGGGTCGGAGACCCAGTACTTC. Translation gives CASSLVSGSETQYF.

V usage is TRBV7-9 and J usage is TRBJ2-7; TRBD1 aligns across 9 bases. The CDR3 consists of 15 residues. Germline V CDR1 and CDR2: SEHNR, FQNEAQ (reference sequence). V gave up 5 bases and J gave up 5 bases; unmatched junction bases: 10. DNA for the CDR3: TGTGCCAGCAGCCCAGGGACAGGGAAAGGCAACGAGCAGTACTTC. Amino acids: CASSPGTGKGNEQYF.

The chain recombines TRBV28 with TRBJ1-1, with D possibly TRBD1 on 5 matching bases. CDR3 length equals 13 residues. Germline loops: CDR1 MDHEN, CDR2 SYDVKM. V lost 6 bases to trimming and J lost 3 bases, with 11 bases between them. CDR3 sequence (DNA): TGTGCCAGCAGACTACAAGGGGACACTGAAGCTTTCTTT. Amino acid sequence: CASRLQGDTEAFF.

The CDR3 region is CASSSQSYGYTF. CDR3 sequence (DNA): TGCGCCAGCAGCTCTCAGTCGTACGGCTACACCTTC. The chain recombines TRBV5-1 with TRBJ1-2; no firm D call. The CDR3 has 12 residues. Germline assignment: CDR1 SGHRS and CDR2 YFSETQ. V shed 3 bases and J shed 8 bases, with 11 bases lying between them.

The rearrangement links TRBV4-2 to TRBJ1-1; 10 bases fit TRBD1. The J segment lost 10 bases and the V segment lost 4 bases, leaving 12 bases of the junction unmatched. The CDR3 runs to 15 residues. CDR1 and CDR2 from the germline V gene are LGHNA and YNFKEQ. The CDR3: CASSRELGQGIRAFF. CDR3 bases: TGTGCCAGCAGCCGAGAACTGGGACAGGGGATAAGAGCTTTCTTT.

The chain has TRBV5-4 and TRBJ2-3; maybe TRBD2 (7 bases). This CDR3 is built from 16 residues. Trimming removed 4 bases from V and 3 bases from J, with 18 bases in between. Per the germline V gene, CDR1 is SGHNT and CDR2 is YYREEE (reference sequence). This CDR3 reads CASSRTGGGRTDTQYF. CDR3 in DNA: TGTGCCAGCAGCCGAACGGGGGGCGGGAGAACAGATACGCAGTATTTT.

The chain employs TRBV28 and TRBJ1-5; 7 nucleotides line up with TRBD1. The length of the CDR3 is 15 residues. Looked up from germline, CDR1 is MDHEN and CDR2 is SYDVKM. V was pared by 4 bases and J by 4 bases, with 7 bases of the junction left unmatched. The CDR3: CASSYQQGWNQPQHF. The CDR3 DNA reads TGTGCCAGCAGTTACCAACAGGGGTGGAATCAGCCCCAGCATTTT. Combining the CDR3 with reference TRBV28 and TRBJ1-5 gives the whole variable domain DVKVTQSSRYLVKRTGEKVFLECVQDMDHENMFWYRQDPGLGLRLIYFSYDVKMKEKGDIPEGYSVSREKKERFSLILESASTNQTSMYLCASSYQQGWNQPQHFGDGTRLSIL.

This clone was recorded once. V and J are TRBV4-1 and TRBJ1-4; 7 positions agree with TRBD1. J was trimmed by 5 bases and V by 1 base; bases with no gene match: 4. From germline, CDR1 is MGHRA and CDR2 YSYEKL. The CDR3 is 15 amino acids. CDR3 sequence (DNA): TGCGCCAGCAGCCAAGGACAGGGACTAAATGAAAAACTGTTTTTT. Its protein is CASSQGQGLNEKLFF.

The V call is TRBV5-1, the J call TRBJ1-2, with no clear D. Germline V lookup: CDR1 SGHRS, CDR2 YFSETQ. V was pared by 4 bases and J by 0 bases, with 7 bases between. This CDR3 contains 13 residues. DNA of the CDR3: TGCGCCAGCAGCCCCGCCGCTAACTATGGCTACACCTTC. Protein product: CASSPAANYGYTF.

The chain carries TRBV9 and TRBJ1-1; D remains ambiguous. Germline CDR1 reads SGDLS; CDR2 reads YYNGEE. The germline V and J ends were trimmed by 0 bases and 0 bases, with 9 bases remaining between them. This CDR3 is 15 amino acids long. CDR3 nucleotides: TGTGCCAGCAGCGTAGCGGGGTCAATGAACACTGAAGCTTTCTTT. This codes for CASSVAGSMNTEAFF. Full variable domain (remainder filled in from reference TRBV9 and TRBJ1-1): DSGVTQTPKHLITATGQRVTLRCSPRSGDLSVYWYQQSLDQGLQFLIQYYNGEERAKGNILERFSAQQFPDLHSELNLSSLELGDSALYFCASSVAGSMNTEAFFGQGTRLTVV.

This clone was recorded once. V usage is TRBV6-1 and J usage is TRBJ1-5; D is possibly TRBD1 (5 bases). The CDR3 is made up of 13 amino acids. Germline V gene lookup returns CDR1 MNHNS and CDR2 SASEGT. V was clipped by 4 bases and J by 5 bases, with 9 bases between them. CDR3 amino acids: CASSVVRDQPQHF. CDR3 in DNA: TGTGCCAGCAGTGTCGTCAGGGATCAGCCCCAGCATTTT.

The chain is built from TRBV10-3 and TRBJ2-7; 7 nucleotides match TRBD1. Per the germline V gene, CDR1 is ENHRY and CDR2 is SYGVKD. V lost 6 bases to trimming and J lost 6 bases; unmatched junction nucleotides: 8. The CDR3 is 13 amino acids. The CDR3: CAIRENRDSEQYF. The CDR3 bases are TGTGCCATCAGAGAGAACCGGGACAGCGAGCAGTACTTC.

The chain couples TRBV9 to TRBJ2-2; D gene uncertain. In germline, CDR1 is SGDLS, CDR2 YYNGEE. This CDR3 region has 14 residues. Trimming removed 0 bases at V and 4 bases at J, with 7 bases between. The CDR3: CASSVELGTGELFF. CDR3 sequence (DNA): TGTGCCAGCAGCGTAGAGCTCGGCACCGGGGAGCTGTTTTTT. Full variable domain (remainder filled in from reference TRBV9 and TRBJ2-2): DSGVTQTPKHLITATGQRVTLRCSPRSGDLSVYWYQQSLDQGLQFLIQYYNGEERAKGNILERFSAQQFPDLHSELNLSSLELGDSALYFCASSVELGTGELFFGEGSRLTVL.

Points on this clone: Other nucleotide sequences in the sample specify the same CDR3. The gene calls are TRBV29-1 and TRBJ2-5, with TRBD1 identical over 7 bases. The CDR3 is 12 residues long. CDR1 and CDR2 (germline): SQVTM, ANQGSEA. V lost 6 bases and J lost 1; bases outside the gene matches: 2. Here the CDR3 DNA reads TGCAGCGTCCGGGACAGCCAAGAGACCCAGTACTTC. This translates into CSVRDSQETQYF.

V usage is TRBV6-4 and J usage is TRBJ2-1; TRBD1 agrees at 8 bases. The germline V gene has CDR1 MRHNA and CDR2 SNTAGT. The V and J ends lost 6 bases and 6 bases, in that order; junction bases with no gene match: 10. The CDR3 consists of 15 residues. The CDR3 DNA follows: TGTGCCAGCAGACGCGACAGGGGCGTAGTCAATGAGCAGTTCTTC. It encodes CASRRDRGVVNEQFF.

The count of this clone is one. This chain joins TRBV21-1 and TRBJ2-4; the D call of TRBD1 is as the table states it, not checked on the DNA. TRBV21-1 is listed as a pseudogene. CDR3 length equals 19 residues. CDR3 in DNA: TGTGCCAGCAGCAAATCGACCGGGACAGTATCCATAGCCAAAAACATTCAGTACTTC. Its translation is CASSKSTGTVSIAKNIQYF.

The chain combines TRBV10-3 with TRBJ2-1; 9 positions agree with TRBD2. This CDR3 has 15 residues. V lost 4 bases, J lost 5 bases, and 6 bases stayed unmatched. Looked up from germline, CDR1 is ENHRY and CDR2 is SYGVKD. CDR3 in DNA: TGTGCCATCAGTGGCGGGACTAGCAGCGACAATGAGCAGTTCTTC. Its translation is CAISGGTSSDNEQFF.

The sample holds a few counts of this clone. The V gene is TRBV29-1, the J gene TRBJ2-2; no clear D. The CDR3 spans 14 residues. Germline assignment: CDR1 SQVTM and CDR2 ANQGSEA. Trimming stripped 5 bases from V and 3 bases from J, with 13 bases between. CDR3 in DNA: TGCAGCGTTTCTTATTCCACCTACACCGGGGAGCTGTTTTTT. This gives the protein CSVSYSTYTGELFF.

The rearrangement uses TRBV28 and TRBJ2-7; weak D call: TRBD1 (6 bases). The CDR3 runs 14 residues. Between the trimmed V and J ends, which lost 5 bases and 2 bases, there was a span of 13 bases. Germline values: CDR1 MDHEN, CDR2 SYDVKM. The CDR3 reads CASSRTGPPYEQYF. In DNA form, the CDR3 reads TGTGCCAGCAGTCGTACAGGGCCCCCCTACGAGCAGTACTTC. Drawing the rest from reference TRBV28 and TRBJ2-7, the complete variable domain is DVKVTQSSRYLVKRTGEKVFLECVQDMDHENMFWYRQDPGLGLRLIYFSYDVKMKEKGDIPEGYSVSREKKERFSLILESASTNQTSMYLCASSRTGPPYEQYFGPGTRLTVT.

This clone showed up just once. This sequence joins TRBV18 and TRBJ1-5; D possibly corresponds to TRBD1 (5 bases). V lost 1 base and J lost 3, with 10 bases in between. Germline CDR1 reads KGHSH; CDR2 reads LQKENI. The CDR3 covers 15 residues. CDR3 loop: CASSPRRDLNQPQHF. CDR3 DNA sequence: TGTGCCAGCTCACCACGGAGGGACCTCAATCAGCCCCAGCATTTT.

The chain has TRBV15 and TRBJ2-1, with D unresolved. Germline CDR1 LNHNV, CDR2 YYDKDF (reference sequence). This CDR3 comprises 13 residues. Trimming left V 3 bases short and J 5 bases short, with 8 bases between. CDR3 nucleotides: TGTGCCACCAGCAGGTCGGGCAACAATGAGCAGTTCTTC. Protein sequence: CATSRSGNNEQFF.

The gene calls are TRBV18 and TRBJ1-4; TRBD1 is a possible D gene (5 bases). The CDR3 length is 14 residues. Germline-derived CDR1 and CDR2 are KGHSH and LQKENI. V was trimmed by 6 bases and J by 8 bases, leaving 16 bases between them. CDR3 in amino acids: CASSPPGAQEKLFF. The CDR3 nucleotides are TGTGCCAGCTCCCCCCCCGGGGCTCAAGAAAAACTGTTTTTT.

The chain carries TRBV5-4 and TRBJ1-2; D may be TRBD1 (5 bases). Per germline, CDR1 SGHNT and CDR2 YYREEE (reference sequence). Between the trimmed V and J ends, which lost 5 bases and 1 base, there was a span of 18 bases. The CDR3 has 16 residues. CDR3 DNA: TGTGCCAGCAGGTCTCAGGGCCGTTATCTTAACTATGGCTACACCTTC. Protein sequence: CASRSQGRYLNYGYTF. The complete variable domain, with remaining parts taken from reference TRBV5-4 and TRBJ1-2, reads ETGVTQSPTHLIKTRGQQVTLRCSSQSGHNTVSWYQQALGQGPQFIFQYYREEENGRGNFPPRFSGLQFPNYSSELNVNALELDDSALYLCASRSQGRYLNYGYTFGSGTRLTVV.

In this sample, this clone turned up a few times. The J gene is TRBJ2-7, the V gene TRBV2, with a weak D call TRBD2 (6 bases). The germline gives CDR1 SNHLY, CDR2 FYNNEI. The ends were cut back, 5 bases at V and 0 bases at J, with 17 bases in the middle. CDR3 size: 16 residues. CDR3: CASSPGVSGYSYEQYF. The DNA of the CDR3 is TGTGCCAGCAGTCCCGGCGTTAGCGGCTACTCCTACGAGCAGTACTTC.

DNA of the CDR3: TGTGCCAGCAGCGGGATACAGAAGAACACCGGGGAGCTGTTTTTT. Translating gives CASSGIQKNTGELFF. V usage is TRBV7-9 and J usage is TRBJ2-2; D is undetermined. V was pared by 5 bases and J by 1 base, with 11 bases between. CDR3 length equals 15 residues. From germline, CDR1 is SEHNR and CDR2 FQNEAQ (reference sequence). Together with reference TRBV7-9 and TRBJ2-2, the CDR3 gives the full variable domain: DTGVSQNPRHKITKRGQNVTFRCDPISEHNRLYWYRQTLGQGPEFLTYFQNEAQLEKSRLLSDRFSAERPKGSFSTLEIQRTEQGDSAMYLCASSGIQKNTGELFFGEGSRLTVL.

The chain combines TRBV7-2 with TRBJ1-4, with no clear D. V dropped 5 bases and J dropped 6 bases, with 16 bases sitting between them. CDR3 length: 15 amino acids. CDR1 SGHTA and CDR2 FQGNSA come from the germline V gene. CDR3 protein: CASSPGLLRDEKLFF. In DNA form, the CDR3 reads TGTGCCAGCAGCCCAGGACTTCTACGGGATGAAAAACTGTTTTTT.

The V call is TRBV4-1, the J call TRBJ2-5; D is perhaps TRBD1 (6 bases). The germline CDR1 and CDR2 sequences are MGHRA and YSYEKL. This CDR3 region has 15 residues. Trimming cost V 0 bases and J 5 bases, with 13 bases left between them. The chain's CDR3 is CASSQETGRGETQYF. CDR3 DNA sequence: TGCGCCAGCAGCCAAGAGACGGGTAGGGGGGAGACCCAGTACTTC.